The T cell receptor beta chain described here comes from a study of blood T cell repertoires in COVID-19. Germline CDR1 and CDR2: SGDLS and YYNGEE. The V end lost 0 bases, the J end lost 3 bases, and 10 bases lay between the germline ends. There are 14 residues in the CDR3. Data came from immunoSEQ multiplex PCR; TCRdb stores just in-frame clones and leaves some out. The sample has about 260,000 clones, roughly nine tenths seen once; the top ten hold about 4.1%. This TCR was recovered from a man aged 55 to 70 who had recovered from COVID-19. The chain carries TRBV9 and TRBJ2-7; D is perhaps TRBD2 (6 bases). The specimen sequenced was peripheral blood. CDR3 sequence: CASSVGSGHYEQYF. The CDR3 bases are TGTGCCAGCAGCGTAGGTAGCGGACACTACGAGCAGTACTTC.